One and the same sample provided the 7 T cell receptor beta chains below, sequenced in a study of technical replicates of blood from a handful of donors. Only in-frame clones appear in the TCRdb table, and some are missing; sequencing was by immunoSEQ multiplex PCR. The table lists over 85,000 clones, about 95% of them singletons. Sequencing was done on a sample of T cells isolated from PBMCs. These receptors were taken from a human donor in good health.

The DNA of the CDR3 is TGCGCCAGCAGCCAAGTTGGGGACAACAGGGGGCCAGACAATGAGCAGTTCTTC. Its protein is CASSQVGDNRGPDNEQFF. This sequence joins TRBV4-3 and TRBJ2-1, with TRBD1 matching over 9 bases. Trimming removed 1 base from V and 5 bases from J; junction bases left unmatched: 12. The germline V gene encodes CDR1 LGHNA and CDR2 YSLEER. The CDR3 sequence is 18 residues long.

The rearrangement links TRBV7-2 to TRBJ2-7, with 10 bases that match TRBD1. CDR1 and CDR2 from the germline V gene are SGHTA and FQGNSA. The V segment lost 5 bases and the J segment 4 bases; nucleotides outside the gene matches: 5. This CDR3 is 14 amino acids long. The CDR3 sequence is CASSMGTGVYEQYF. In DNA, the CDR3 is TGTGCCAGCAGCATGGGGACAGGGGTATACGAGCAGTACTTC.

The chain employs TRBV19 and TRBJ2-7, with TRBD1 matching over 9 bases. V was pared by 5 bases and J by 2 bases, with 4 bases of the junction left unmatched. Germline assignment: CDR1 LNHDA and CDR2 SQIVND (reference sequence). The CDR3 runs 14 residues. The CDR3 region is CASSVGQGPYEQYF. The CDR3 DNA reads TGTGCCAGTAGTGTTGGACAGGGGCCCTACGAGCAGTACTTC.

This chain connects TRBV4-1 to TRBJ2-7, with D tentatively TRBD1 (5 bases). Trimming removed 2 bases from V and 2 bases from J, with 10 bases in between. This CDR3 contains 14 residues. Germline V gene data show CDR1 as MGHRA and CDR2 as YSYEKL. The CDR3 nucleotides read TGCGCCAGCAGCCAACTGCAGGGCGCCTACGAGCAGTACTTC. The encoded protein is CASSQLQGAYEQYF.

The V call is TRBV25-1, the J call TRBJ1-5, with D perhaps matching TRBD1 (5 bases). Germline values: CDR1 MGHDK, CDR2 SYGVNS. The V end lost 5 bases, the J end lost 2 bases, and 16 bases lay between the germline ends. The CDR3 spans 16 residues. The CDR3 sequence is CASSSAPGSGNQPQHF. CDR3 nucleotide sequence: TGTGCCAGCAGTTCTGCTCCAGGGTCGGGCAATCAGCCCCAGCATTTT.

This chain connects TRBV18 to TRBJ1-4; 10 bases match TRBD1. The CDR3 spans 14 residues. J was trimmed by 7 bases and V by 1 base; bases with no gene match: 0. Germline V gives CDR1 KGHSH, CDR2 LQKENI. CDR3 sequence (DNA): TGTGCCAGCTCACCACGGGACAGGGGTGAAAAACTGTTTTTT. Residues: CASSPRDRGEKLFF.

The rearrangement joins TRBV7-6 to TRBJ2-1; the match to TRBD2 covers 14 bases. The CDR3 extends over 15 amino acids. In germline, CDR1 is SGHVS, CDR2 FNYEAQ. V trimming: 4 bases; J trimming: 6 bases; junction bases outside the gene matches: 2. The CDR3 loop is CASSWGLAGANEQFF. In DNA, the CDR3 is TGTGCCAGCAGCTGGGGACTAGCGGGAGCCAATGAGCAGTTCTTC.